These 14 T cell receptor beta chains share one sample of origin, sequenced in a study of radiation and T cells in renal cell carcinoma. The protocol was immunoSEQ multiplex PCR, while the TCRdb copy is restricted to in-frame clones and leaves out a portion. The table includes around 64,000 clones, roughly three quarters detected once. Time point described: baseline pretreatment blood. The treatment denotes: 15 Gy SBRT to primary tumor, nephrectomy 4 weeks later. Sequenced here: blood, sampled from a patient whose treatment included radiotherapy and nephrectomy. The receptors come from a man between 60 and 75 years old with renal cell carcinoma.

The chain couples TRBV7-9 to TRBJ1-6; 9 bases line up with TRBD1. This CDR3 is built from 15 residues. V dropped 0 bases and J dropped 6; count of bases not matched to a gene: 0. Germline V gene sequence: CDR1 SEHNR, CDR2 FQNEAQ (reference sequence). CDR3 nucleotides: TGTGCCAGCAGCTTAGCGGACAGGGGTAATTCACCCCTCCACTTT. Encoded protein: CASSLADRGNSPLHF. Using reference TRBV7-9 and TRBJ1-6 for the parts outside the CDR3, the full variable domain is DTGVSQNPRHKITKRGQNVTFRCDPISEHNRLYWYRQTLGQGPEFLTYFQNEAQLEKSRLLSDRFSAERPKGSFSTLEIQRTEQGDSAMYLCASSLADRGNSPLHFGNGTRLTVT.

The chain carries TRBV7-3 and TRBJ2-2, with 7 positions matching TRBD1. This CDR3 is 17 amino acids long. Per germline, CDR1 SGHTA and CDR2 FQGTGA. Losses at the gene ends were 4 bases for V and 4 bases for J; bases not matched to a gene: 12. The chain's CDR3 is CASSSEEDRAGTGELFF. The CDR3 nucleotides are TGTGCCAGCAGCTCCGAGGAAGACAGGGCGGGCACCGGGGAGCTGTTTTTT.

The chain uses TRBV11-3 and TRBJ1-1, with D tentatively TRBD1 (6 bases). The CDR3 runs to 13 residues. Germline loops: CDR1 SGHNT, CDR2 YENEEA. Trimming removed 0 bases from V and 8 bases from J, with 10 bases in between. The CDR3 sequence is CASSLESGTEAFF. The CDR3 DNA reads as TGTGCCAGCAGCTTAGAGTCCGGGACAGAAGCTTTCTTT.

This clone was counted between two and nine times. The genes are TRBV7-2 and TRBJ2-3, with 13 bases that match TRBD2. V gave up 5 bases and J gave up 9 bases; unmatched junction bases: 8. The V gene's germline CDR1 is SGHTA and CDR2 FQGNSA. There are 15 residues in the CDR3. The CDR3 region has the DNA TGTGCCAGCAGCGCTCGACTAGCGGGGGGTTGGACGCAGTATTTT. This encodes CASSARLAGGWTQYF.

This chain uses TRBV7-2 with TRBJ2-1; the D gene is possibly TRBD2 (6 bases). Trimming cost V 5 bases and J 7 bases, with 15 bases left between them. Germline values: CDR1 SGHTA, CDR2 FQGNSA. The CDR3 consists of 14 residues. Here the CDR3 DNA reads TGTGCCAGCAGCCTTAGGGAGGACTGGAATGAGCAGTTCTTC. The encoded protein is CASSLREDWNEQFF.

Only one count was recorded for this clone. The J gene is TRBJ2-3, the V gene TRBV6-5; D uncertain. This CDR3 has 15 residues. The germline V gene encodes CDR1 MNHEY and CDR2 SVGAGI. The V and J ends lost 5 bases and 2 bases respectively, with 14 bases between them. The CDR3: CASSGRRVPTDTQYF. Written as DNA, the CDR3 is TGTGCCAGCAGTGGTAGACGGGTACCCACAGATACGCAGTATTTT.

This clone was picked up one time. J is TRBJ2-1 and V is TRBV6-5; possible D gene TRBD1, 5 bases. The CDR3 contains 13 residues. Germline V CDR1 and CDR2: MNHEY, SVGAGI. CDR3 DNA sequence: TGTGCGTGTGGGGCCGGCACCCACAATGAGCAGTTCTTC. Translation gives CACGAGTHNEQFF.

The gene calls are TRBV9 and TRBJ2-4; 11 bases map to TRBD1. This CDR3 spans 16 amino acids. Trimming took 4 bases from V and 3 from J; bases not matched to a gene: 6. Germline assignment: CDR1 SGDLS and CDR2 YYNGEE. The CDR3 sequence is CASSSTGTGGKNIQYF. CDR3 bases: TGTGCCAGCAGCTCCACCGGGACAGGGGGCAAAAACATTCAGTACTTC.

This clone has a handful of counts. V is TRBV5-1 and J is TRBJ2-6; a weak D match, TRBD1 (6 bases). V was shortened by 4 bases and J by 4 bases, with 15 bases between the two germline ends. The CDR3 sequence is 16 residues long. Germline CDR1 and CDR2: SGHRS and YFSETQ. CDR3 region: CASSPRTAGGANVLTF. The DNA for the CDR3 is TGCGCCAGCAGCCCCCGGACAGCCGGGGGGGCCAACGTCCTGACTTTC.

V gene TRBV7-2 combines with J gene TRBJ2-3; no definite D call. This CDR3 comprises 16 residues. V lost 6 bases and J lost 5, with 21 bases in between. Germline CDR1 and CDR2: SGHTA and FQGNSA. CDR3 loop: CASRLRVFGWVDTQYF. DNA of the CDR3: TGTGCCAGCAGACTAAGGGTTTTTGGTTGGGTAGATACGCAGTATTTT.

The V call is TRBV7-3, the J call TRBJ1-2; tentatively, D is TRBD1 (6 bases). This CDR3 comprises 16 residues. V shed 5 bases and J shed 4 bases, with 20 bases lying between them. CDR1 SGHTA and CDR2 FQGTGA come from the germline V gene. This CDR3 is CASSPTPSGVGYGYTF. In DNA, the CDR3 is TGTGCCAGCAGCCCCACCCCCTCAGGGGTGGGCTATGGCTACACCTTC.

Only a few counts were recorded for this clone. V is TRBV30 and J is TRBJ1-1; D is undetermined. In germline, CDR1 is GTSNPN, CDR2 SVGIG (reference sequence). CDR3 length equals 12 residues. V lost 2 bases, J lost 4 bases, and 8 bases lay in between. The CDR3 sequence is CAWSPRRTEAFF. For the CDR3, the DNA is TGTGCCTGGAGTCCCAGGCGCACTGAAGCTTTCTTT.

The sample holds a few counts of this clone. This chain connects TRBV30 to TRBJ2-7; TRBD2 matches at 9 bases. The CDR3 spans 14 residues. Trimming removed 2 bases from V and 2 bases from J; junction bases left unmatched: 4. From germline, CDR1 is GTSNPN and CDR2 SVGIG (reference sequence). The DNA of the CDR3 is TGTGCCTGGAGTCTTACTAGCGGGCCCTACGAGCAGTACGTC. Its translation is CAWSLTSGPYEQYV.

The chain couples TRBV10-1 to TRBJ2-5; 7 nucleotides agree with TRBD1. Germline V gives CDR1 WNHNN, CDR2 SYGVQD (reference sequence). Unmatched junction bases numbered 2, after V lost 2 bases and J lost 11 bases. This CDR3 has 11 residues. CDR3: CASSETGEQYF. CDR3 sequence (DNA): TGCGCCAGCAGTGAGACAGGGGAGCAGTACTTC.